This T cell receptor (beta chain) was profiled in a study of beta chain features in type 1 diabetes. The entirety of the isolated RNA underwent reverse transcription, so expressed TCRB transcripts were sequenced. Clones were read by immunoSEQ multiplex PCR, and TCRdb kept only the in-frame ones, dropping some. The sample includes about 410,000 clones, approximately 15% of them seen just once. Note on this clone: What it recognizes is unknown.

The study, taken as a whole, reports: Among patients, naive, central memory and Treg TCRB repertoires appeared more similar than among healthy donors. Possible PCR preference for shorter templates applied equally to patients and controls.

The germline V and J ends were trimmed by 5 bases and 6 bases, with 14 bases remaining between them. CDR1 SGHTA and CDR2 FQGNSA come from the germline V gene. This CDR3 has 14 residues. The TCR sequence derives from a man aged 25 to 40 in good health. Input material: naive CD4+ T cells from blood. The chain links TRBV7-2 to TRBJ2-1; the D is unclear. Written as DNA, the CDR3 is TGTGCCAGCAGCCCCCAAAGTGGGATCAATGAGCAGTTCTTC. Translating it yields CASSPQSGINEQFF.